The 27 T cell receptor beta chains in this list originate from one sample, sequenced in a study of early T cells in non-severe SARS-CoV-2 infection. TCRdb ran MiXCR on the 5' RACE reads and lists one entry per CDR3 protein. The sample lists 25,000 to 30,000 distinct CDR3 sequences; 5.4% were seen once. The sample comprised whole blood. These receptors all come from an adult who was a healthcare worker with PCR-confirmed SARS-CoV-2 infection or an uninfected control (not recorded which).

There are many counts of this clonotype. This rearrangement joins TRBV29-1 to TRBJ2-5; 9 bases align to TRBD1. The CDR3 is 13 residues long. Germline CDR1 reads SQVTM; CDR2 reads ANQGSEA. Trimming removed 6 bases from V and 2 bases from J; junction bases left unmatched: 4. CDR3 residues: CSVDGQGQETQYF. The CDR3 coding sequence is TGCAGCGTCGATGGACAGGGGCAAGAGACCCAGTACTTC.

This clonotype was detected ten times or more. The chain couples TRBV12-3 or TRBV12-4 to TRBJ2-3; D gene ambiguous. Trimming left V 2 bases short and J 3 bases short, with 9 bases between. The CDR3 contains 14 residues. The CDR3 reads CASSLRPTTDTQYF. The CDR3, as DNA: TGTGCCAGCAGTTTAAGGCCAACTACAGATACGCAGTATTTT.

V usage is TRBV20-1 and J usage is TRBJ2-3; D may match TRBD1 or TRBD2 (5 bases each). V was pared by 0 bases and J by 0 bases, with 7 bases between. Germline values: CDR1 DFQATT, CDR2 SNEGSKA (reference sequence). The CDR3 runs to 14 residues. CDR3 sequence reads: CSARDRESTDTQYF. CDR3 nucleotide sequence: TGCAGTGCTAGAGACAGGGAGAGCACAGATACGCAGTATTTT.

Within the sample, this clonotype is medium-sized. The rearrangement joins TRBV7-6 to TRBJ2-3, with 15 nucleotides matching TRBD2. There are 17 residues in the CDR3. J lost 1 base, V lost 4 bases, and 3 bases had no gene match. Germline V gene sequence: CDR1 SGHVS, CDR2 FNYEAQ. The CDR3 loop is CASSSGLAGGGTDTQYF. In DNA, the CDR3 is TGTGCCAGCAGCTCGGGACTAGCGGGGGGTGGCACAGATACGCAGTATTTT.

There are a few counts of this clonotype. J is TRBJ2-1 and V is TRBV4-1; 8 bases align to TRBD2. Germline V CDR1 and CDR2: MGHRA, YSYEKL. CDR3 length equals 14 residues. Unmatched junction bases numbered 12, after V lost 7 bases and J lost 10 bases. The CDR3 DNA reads TGCGCCAGCATGCCAGCGGGAGTGAGCTCCGAGCAGTTCTTC. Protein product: CASMPAGVSSEQFF.

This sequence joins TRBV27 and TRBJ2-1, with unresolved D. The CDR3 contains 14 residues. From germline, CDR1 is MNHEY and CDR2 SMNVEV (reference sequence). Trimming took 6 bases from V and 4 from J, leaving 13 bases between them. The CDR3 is CASRPPQKYNEQFF. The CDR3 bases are TGTGCCAGCAGGCCACCACAGAAATACAATGAGCAGTTCTTC.

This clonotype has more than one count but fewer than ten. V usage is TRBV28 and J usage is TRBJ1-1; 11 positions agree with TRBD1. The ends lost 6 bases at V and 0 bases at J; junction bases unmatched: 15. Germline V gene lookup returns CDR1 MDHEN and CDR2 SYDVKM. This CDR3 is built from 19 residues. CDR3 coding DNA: TGTGCCAGCAGCCGCCTTGGACAGGGGGCGCCGCTTATGAACACTGAAGCTTTCTTT. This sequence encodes CASSRLGQGAPLMNTEAFF.

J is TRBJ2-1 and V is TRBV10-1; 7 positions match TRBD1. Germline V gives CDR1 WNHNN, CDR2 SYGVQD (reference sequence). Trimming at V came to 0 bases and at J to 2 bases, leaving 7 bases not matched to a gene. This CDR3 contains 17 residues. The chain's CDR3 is CASSESVGQDTYNEQFF. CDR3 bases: TGCGCCAGCAGTGAGTCGGTCGGACAGGACACCTACAATGAGCAGTTCTTC.

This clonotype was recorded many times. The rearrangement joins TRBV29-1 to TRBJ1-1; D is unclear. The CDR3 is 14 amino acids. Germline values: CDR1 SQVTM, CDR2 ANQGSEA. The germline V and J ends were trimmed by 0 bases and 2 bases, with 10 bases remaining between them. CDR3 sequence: CSVEDPTINTEAFF. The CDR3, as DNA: TGCAGCGTTGAAGATCCTACGATAAACACTGAAGCTTTCTTT.

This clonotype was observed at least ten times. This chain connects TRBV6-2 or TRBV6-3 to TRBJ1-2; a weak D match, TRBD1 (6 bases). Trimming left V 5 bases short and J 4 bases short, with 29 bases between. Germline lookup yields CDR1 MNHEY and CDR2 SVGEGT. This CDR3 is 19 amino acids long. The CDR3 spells CASSTPSLSRWGAGYGYTF. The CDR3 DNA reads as TGTGCCAGCAGTACCCCTTCCCTCTCGCGGTGGGGGGCCGGCTATGGCTACACCTTC.

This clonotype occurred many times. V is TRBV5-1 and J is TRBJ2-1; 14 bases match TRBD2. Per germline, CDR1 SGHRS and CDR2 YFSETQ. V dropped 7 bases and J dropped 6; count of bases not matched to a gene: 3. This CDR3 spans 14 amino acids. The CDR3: CASGTSGRTNEQFF. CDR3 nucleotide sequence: TGCGCCAGCGGGACTAGCGGGAGAACCAATGAGCAGTTCTTC.

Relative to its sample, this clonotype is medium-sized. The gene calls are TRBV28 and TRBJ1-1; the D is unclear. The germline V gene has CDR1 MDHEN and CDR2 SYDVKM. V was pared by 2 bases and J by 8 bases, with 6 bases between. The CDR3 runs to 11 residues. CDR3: CASSLSGEAFF. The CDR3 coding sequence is TGTGCCAGCAGTTTAAGCGGGGAAGCTTTCTTT.

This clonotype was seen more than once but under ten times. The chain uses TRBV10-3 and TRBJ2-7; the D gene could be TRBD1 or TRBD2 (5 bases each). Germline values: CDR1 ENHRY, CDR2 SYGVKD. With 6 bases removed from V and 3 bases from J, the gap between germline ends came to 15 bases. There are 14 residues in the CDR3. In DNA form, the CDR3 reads TGTGCCATCAGCCGGGGACCGCCCTACTACGAGCAGTACTTC. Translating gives CAISRGPPYYEQYF.

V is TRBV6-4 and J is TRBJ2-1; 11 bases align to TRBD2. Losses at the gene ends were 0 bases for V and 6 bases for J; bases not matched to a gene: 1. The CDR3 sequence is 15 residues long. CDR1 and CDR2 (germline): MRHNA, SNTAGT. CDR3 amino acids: CASSDSSGGANEQFF. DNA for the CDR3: TGTGCCAGCAGTGACTCTAGCGGGGGGGCCAATGAGCAGTTCTTC.

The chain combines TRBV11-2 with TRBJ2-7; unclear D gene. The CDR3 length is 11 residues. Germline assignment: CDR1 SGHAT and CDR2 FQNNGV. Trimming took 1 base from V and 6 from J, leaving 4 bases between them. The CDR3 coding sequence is TGTGCCAGCAGCTTAGTGTCCGAGCAGTACTTC. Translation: CASSLVSEQYF.

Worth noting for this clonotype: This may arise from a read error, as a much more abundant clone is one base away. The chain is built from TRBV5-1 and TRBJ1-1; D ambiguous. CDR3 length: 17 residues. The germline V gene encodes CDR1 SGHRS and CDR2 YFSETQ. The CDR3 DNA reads TGCACCAGCAGCAGGAACCCACAGACCCCTATGAACACTGAAGCTTTCTTT. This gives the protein CTSSRNPQTPMNTEAFF.

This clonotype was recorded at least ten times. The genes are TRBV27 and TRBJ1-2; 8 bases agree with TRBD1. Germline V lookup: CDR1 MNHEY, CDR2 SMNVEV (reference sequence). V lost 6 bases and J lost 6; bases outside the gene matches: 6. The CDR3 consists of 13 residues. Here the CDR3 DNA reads TGTGCCAGCAGGATTACAGGGGGTGATGGCTACACCTTC. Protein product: CASRITGGDGYTF.

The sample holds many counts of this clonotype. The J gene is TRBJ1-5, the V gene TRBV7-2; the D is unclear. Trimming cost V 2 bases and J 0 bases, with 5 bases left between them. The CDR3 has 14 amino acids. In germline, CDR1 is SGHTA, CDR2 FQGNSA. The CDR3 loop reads CASSLRVSNQPQHF. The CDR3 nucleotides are TGTGCCAGCAGCTTACGGGTTAGCAATCAGCCCCAGCATTTT. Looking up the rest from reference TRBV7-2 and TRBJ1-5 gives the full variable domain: GAGVSQSPSNKVTEKGKDVELRCDPISGHTALYWYRQSLGQGLEFLIYFQGNSAPDKSGLPSDRFSAERTGGSVSTLTIQRTQQEDSAVYLCASSLRVSNQPQHFGDGTRLSIL.

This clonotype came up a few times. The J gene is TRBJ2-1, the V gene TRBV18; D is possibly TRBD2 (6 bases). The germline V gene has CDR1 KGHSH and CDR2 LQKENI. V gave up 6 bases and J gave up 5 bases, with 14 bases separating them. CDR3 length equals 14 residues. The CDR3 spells CASSFGTRDNEQFF. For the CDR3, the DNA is TGTGCCAGCTCCTTCGGGACTCGTGACAATGAGCAGTTCTTC.

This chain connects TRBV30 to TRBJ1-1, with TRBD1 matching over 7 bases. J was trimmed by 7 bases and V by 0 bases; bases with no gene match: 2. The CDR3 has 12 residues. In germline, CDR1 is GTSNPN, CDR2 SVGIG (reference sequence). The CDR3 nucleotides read TGTGCCTGGAGTGTAGGGGACAGTGAAGCTTTCTTT. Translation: CAWSVGDSEAFF.

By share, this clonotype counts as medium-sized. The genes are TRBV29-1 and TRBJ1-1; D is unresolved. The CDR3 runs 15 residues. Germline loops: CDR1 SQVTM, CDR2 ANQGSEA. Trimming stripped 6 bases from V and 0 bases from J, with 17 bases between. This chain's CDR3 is CSVQRLASLNTEAFF. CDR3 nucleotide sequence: TGCAGCGTCCAAAGGTTGGCGTCCCTGAACACTGAAGCTTTCTTT.

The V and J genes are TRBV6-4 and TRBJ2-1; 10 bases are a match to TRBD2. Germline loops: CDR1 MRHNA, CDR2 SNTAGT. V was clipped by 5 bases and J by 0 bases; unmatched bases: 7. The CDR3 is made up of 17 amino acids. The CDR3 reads CASSLLAGMSSYNEQFF. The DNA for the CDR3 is TGTGCCAGCAGTTTACTAGCGGGAATGAGCTCCTACAATGAGCAGTTCTTC.

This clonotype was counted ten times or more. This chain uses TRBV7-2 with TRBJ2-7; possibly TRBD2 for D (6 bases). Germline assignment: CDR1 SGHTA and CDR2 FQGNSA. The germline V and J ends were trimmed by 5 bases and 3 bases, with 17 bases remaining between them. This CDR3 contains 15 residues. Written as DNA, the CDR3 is TGTGCCAGCAGCCCTCCCCGGGGGACTGGCTACGAGCAGTACTTC. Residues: CASSPPRGTGYEQYF.

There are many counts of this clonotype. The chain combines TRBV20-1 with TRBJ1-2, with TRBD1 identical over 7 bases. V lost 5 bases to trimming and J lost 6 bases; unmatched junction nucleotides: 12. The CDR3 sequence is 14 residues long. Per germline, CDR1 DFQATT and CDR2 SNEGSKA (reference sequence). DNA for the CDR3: TGCAGTGCTGCAAACAGGGGTGCGCAGAATGGCTACACCTTC. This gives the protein CSAANRGAQNGYTF.

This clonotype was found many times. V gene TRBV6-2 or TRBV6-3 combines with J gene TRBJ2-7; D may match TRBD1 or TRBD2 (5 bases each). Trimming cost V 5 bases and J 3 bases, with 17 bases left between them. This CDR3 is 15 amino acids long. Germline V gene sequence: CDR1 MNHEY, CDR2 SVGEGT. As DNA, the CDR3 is TGTGCCAGCAGTGGCCCCGGGACGATGAGCTACGAGCAGTACTTC. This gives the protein CASSGPGTMSYEQYF.

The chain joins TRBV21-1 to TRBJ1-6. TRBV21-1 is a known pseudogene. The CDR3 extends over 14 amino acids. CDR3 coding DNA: TGTGCCAGCAGCTGTTCCGGCGGCAATTCACCCCTCCACTTT. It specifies CASSCSGGNSPLHF.

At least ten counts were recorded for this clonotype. This chain's CDR3 is CATRPAFDSNQPQHF. In DNA form, the CDR3 reads TGTGCCACCAGGCCGGCGTTTGATAGCAATCAGCCCCAGCATTTT. The rearrangement links TRBV10-3 to TRBJ1-5, with D hard to call. The CDR3 spans 15 residues. Trimming pared 10 bases from V and 0 bases from J, leaving 16 bases between. Germline CDR1 is ENHRY and CDR2 is SYGVKD.